This is a list of T cell receptor beta chains from one sample in a study of technical replicates of blood from several donors. Assay used: immunoSEQ multiplex PCR; TCRdb lists only in-frame clones, some missing. The sample lists 9,000 to 15,000 clones; roughly 93% were seen once. The specimen sequenced was PBMCs. The source is a human donor in good health. The CDR3 runs from the conserved cysteine through the conserved F or W. D genes are given only for firm matches. Clone sizes are given selectively: once, few, many, or a class where the clone is expanded.

J gene: TRBJ2-6; clone size: NA; CDR3 length: 19; V gene: TRBV6-1; D gene: TRBD1; CDR3 protein: CASSESGQAISSGANVLTF; CDR3 DNA: TGTGCCAGCAGTGAATCGGGACAGGCTATCTCCTCTGGGGCCAACGTCCTGACTTTC
J gene: TRBJ2-2; clone size: NA; CDR3 length: 14; V gene: TRBV4-1; D gene: TRBD1; CDR3 protein: CASTLDRAAGELFF; CDR3 DNA: TGCGCCAGCACCCTCGACAGGGCGGCCGGGGAGCTGTTTTTT
J gene: TRBJ1-1; clone size: NA; CDR3 length: 12; V gene: TRBV2; D gene: TRBD1; CDR3 protein: CASSEQGAEAFF; CDR3 DNA: TGTGCCAGCAGTGAACAGGGGGCTGAAGCTTTCTTT
J gene: TRBJ1-4; clone size: NA; CDR3 length: 13; V gene: TRBV28; D gene: NA; CDR3 protein: CASSLGGDEKLFF; CDR3 DNA: TGTGCCAGCAGTTTAGGCGGAGACGAAAAACTGTTTTTT
J gene: TRBJ1-5; clone size: NA; CDR3 length: 16; V gene: TRBV4-1; D gene: NA; CDR3 protein: CASSQDRDSLNQPQHF; CDR3 DNA: TGCGCCAGCAGCCAAGATCGGGACTCCCTCAATCAGCCCCAGCATTTT
J gene: TRBJ1-1; clone size: NA; CDR3 length: 15; V gene: TRBV11-3; D gene: TRBD1; CDR3 protein: CASSLGGQGNTEAFF; CDR3 DNA: TGTGCCAGCAGCTTAGGTGGACAGGGGAATACTGAAGCTTTCTTT
J gene: TRBJ1-5; clone size: NA; CDR3 length: 14; V gene: TRBV19; D gene: NA; CDR3 protein: CASRTGHRNQPQHF; CDR3 DNA: TGTGCCAGTAGGACGGGACACCGTAATCAGCCCCAGCATTTT
J gene: TRBJ1-1; clone size: NA; CDR3 length: 13; V gene: TRBV12-5; D gene: TRBD1; CDR3 protein: CASGLTGGTEAFF; CDR3 DNA: TGTGCTAGTGGTTTAACAGGGGGAACTGAAGCTTTCTTT
J gene: TRBJ1-3; clone size: NA; CDR3 length: 16; V gene: TRBV28; D gene: NA; CDR3 protein: CATLGGLSLSGNTIYF; CDR3 DNA: TGTGCTACCCTGGGGGGGTTGTCCCTTTCTGGAAACACCATATATTTT
J gene: TRBJ1-5; clone size: NA; CDR3 length: 17; V gene: TRBV4-2; D gene: NA; CDR3 protein: CASSQDQGSNSNQPQHF; CDR3 DNA: TGTGCCAGCAGCCAAGATCAGGGCAGTAATAGCAATCAGCCCCAGCATTTT
J gene: TRBJ2-1; clone size: NA; CDR3 length: 11; V gene: TRBV30; D gene: NA; CDR3 protein: CAWKETNEQFF; CDR3 DNA: TGTGCCTGGAAAGAGACAAATGAGCAGTTCTTC
J gene: TRBJ1-5; clone size: once; CDR3 length: 15; V gene: TRBV5-6; D gene: NA; CDR3 protein: CASSLERDNNQPQHF; CDR3 DNA: TGTGCCAGCAGCTTGGAGCGGGATAACAATCAGCCCCAGCATTTT
J gene: TRBJ1-2; clone size: NA; CDR3 length: 12; V gene: TRBV7-9; D gene: NA; CDR3 protein: CASSVDDRGYTF; CDR3 DNA: TGTGCCAGCAGCGTAGACGACAGGGGCTACACCTTC
J gene: TRBJ2-7; clone size: NA; CDR3 length: 14; V gene: TRBV5-6; D gene: NA; CDR3 protein: CASSWGEDRGEQYF; CDR3 DNA: TGTGCCAGCAGCTGGGGGGAGGATCGGGGGGAGCAGTACTTC
J gene: TRBJ2-2; clone size: NA; CDR3 length: 16; V gene: TRBV9; D gene: NA; CDR3 protein: CASSVSGGADTGELFF; CDR3 DNA: TGTGCCAGCAGCGTATCGGGTGGGGCGGACACCGGGGAGCTGTTTTTT
J gene: TRBJ2-3; clone size: NA; CDR3 length: 16; V gene: TRBV4-2; D gene: TRBD2; CDR3 protein: CASMPSLAGGSDTQYF; CDR3 DNA: TGTGCCAGCATGCCCTCGCTAGCGGGAGGATCAGATACGCAGTATTTT
J gene: TRBJ2-2; clone size: NA; CDR3 length: 14; V gene: TRBV6-5; D gene: NA; CDR3 protein: CASSLTGPTGELFF; CDR3 DNA: TGTGCCAGCAGTTTAACAGGGCCCACCGGGGAGCTGTTTTTT
J gene: TRBJ2-3; clone size: NA; CDR3 length: 18; V gene: TRBV6-4; D gene: TRBD2; CDR3 protein: CASSDNSGLAGEVDTQYF; CDR3 DNA: TGTGCCAGCAGTGACAACTCAGGACTAGCGGGAGAGGTAGATACGCAGTATTTT
J gene: TRBJ1-4; clone size: NA; CDR3 length: 14; V gene: TRBV7-9; D gene: NA; CDR3 protein: CASSFSQTREKLFF; CDR3 DNA: TGTGCCAGCAGCTTTTCCCAGACTAGGGAAAAACTGTTTTTT
J gene: TRBJ2-2; clone size: NA; CDR3 length: 15; V gene: TRBV12-5; D gene: TRBD2; CDR3 protein: CASGLTSGSAGELFF; CDR3 DNA: TGTGCTAGTGGTTTGACTAGCGGGAGTGCCGGGGAGCTGTTTTTT
J gene: TRBJ2-3; clone size: NA; CDR3 length: 16; V gene: TRBV5-1; D gene: NA; CDR3 protein: CASSSLVGSGTDTQYF; CDR3 DNA: TGCGCCAGCAGCTCCCTAGTCGGGAGTGGGACAGATACGCAGTATTTT
J gene: TRBJ1-5; clone size: NA; CDR3 length: 16; V gene: TRBV2; D gene: NA; CDR3 protein: CASSENPGATNQPQHF; CDR3 DNA: TGTGCCAGCAGTGAAAACCCAGGGGCGACCAATCAGCCCCAGCATTTT
J gene: TRBJ2-5; clone size: NA; CDR3 length: 14; V gene: TRBV18; D gene: TRBD2; CDR3 protein: CASSPRLAQETQYF; CDR3 DNA: TGTGCCAGCTCACCAAGACTAGCCCAAGAGACCCAGTACTTC
J gene: TRBJ2-1; clone size: NA; CDR3 length: 13; V gene: TRBV7-9; D gene: NA; CDR3 protein: CASSFKERDEQFF; CDR3 DNA: TGTGCCAGCAGCTTTAAGGAGAGGGATGAGCAGTTCTTC
J gene: TRBJ2-2; clone size: NA; CDR3 length: 16; V gene: TRBV10-2; D gene: TRBD2; CDR3 protein: CASSDWSGRSNGELFF; CDR3 DNA: TGCGCCAGCAGTGATTGGAGCGGGAGATCGAACGGGGAGCTGTTTTTT
J gene: TRBJ2-5; clone size: NA; CDR3 length: 12; V gene: TRBV29-1; D gene: NA; CDR3 protein: CSVDGGQETQYF; CDR3 DNA: TGCAGCGTTGATGGCGGTCAAGAGACCCAGTACTTC
J gene: TRBJ2-6; clone size: NA; CDR3 length: 14; V gene: TRBV6-4; D gene: NA; CDR3 protein: CASSQGLGANVLTF; CDR3 DNA: TGTGCCAGCAGTCAGGGATTGGGGGCCAACGTCCTGACTTTC
J gene: TRBJ1-3; clone size: NA; CDR3 length: 16; V gene: TRBV5-4; D gene: NA; CDR3 protein: CASSLGGPTAGNTIYF; CDR3 DNA: TGTGCCAGCAGCTTGGGGGGGCCTACTGCTGGAAACACCATATATTTT
J gene: TRBJ1-5; clone size: NA; CDR3 length: 13; V gene: TRBV30; D gene: NA; CDR3 protein: CAWSTQGNQPQHF; CDR3 DNA: TGTGCCTGGAGTACGCAGGGCAATCAGCCCCAGCATTTT
J gene: TRBJ1-5; clone size: NA; CDR3 length: 14; V gene: TRBV18; D gene: NA; CDR3 protein: CASSEGDGNQPQHF; CDR3 DNA: TGTGCCAGCTCTGAAGGGGATGGCAATCAGCCCCAGCATTTT
J gene: TRBJ1-3; clone size: NA; CDR3 length: 13; V gene: TRBV27; D gene: NA; CDR3 protein: CASSFQRGNTIYF; CDR3 DNA: TGTGCCAGCAGTTTTCAGAGGGGAAACACCATATATTTT
J gene: TRBJ2-3; clone size: NA; CDR3 length: 16; V gene: TRBV9; D gene: TRBD1; CDR3 protein: CASSPRTGGSADTQYF; CDR3 DNA: TGTGCCAGCAGCCCCCGGACAGGGGGCAGCGCAGATACGCAGTATTTT
J gene: TRBJ1-2; clone size: NA; CDR3 length: 13; V gene: TRBV28; D gene: TRBD1; CDR3 protein: CASNQARGEGYTF; CDR3 DNA: TGTGCCAGCAACCAGGCCAGGGGGGAAGGCTACACCTTC
J gene: TRBJ2-3; clone size: NA; CDR3 length: 17; V gene: TRBV28; D gene: TRBD2; CDR3 protein: CASSSPGLAGGGESQYF; CDR3 DNA: TGTGCCAGCAGTTCGCCGGGACTAGCGGGGGGCGGGGAGTCGCAGTATTTT
J gene: TRBJ1-1; clone size: NA; CDR3 length: 14; V gene: TRBV10-3; D gene: NA; CDR3 protein: CAISPGSMNTEAFF; CDR3 DNA: TGTGCCATCAGTCCCGGGTCAATGAACACTGAAGCTTTCTTT
J gene: TRBJ2-7; clone size: few; CDR3 length: 16; V gene: TRBV10-3; D gene: TRBD1; CDR3 protein: CAISANLPGQGVEQYF; CDR3 DNA: TGTGCCATCAGTGCTAATCTACCGGGACAGGGGGTCGAGCAGTACTTC
J gene: TRBJ1-2; clone size: NA; CDR3 length: 15; V gene: TRBV2; D gene: NA; CDR3 protein: CASSEAQTFNYGYTF; CDR3 DNA: TGTGCCAGCAGTGAAGCCCAGACATTTAACTATGGCTACACCTTC
J gene: TRBJ2-4; clone size: NA; CDR3 length: 13; V gene: TRBV2; D gene: NA; CDR3 protein: CASSEGAKNIQYF; CDR3 DNA: TGTGCCAGCAGTGAGGGGGCTAAAAACATTCAGTACTTC
J gene: TRBJ2-2; clone size: NA; CDR3 length: 15; V gene: TRBV9; D gene: NA; CDR3 protein: CASSVAGENTGELFF; CDR3 DNA: TGTGCCAGCAGCGTAGCTGGAGAGAACACCGGGGAGCTGTTTTTT
J gene: TRBJ2-3; clone size: NA; CDR3 length: 15; V gene: TRBV6-5; D gene: NA; CDR3 protein: CASSPPGTYLDTQYF; CDR3 DNA: TGTGCCAGCAGTCCCCCCGGGACTTACCTAGATACGCAGTATTTT
J gene: TRBJ1-1; clone size: NA; CDR3 length: 13; V gene: TRBV29-1; D gene: NA; CDR3 protein: CSVDQTGWSEAFF; CDR3 DNA: TGCAGCGTAGACCAAACAGGGTGGAGTGAAGCTTTCTTT
J gene: TRBJ1-2; clone size: NA; CDR3 length: 16; V gene: TRBV5-6; D gene: TRBD1; CDR3 protein: CASSPLLQGADYGYTF; CDR3 DNA: TGTGCCAGCAGCCCGCTGCTACAGGGGGCGGACTATGGCTACACCTTC
J gene: TRBJ2-1; clone size: NA; CDR3 length: 16; V gene: TRBV4-2; D gene: TRBD2; CDR3 protein: CASSQVGSGSGNEQFF; CDR3 DNA: TGTGCCAGCAGCCAAGTGGGTAGCGGGAGTGGGAATGAGCAGTTCTTC
J gene: TRBJ1-2; clone size: NA; CDR3 length: 13; V gene: TRBV27; D gene: NA; CDR3 protein: CASSPSGFYGYTF; CDR3 DNA: TGTGCCAGCAGTCCCTCAGGGTTCTATGGCTACACCTTC
J gene: TRBJ2-1; clone size: NA; CDR3 length: 17; V gene: TRBV29-1; D gene: TRBD1; CDR3 protein: CSVEDPVGTGYDNEQFF; CDR3 DNA: TGCAGCGTTGAAGATCCTGTTGGGACAGGGTACGACAATGAGCAGTTCTTC
J gene: TRBJ2-1; clone size: NA; CDR3 length: 15; V gene: TRBV6-5; D gene: NA; CDR3 protein: CASSPTGVPYNEQFF; CDR3 DNA: TGTGCCAGCAGCCCGACGGGGGTACCTTACAATGAGCAGTTCTTC
J gene: TRBJ1-5; clone size: NA; CDR3 length: 16; V gene: TRBV28; D gene: NA; CDR3 protein: CASSSPAGGEFQPQHF; CDR3 DNA: TGTGCCAGCAGTTCCCCCGCGGGGGGAGAATTCCAGCCCCAGCATTTT